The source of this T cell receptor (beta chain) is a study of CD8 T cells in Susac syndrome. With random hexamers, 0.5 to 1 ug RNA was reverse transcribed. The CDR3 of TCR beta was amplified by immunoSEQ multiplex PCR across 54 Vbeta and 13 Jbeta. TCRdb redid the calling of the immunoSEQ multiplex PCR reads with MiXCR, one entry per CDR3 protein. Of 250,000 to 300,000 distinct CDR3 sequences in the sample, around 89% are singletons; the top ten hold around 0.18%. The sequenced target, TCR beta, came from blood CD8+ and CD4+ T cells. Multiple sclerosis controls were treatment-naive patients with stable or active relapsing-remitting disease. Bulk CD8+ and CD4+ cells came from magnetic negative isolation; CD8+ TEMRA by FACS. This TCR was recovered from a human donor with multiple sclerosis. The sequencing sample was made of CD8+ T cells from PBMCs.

CDR3 sequence: CASRKTSGDTGELFF. The CDR3 DNA sequence: TGTGCCAGCAGAAAGACTAGCGGGGACACCGGGGAGCTGTTTTTT. The J gene is TRBJ2-2, the V gene TRBV6-2 or TRBV6-3, with 11 bases matching TRBD2. Trimming took 6 bases from V and 3 from J; bases not matched to a gene: 3. Germline values: CDR1 MNHEY, CDR2 SVGEGT. This CDR3 comprises 15 residues.